This TCR beta chain was sequenced for a study of blood T cell repertoires in COVID-19. This CDR3 is 15 amino acids long. The V gene's germline CDR1 is MNHEY and CDR2 SVGAGI. The V and J ends lost 0 bases and 2 bases respectively, with 9 bases between them. Sequenced by immunoSEQ multiplex PCR; TCRdb stores in-frame clones only, minus some. The profile covers tens of thousands of clones, with 88% appearing a single time and more than 1.1% taken by the ten largest. Input material: peripheral blood. J is TRBJ2-3 and V is TRBV6-5; D remains unclear. The clonotype originates from a human donor in a cohort sampled during active COVID-19. CDR3 region: CASSYSQSVTDTQYF. Here the CDR3 DNA reads TGTGCCAGCAGTTACTCGCAGTCAGTCACAGATACGCAGTATTTT.